The rows below give T cell receptor beta chains drawn from one sample of a study of T-cell memory formation after mild COVID-19. Each CDR3 protein gets one entry after TCRdb re-called the 5' RACE reads with MiXCR. Found here are 300,000 to 400,000 distinct CDR3 sequences, under 15% of them singletons; the top ten hold around a fifth. Input material: PBMCs or a T cell subset sorted from them (not recorded which). The receptors were sampled from a man aged 18 to 29 who had mild COVID-19 (a few samples of this study predate the infection). Cell type and time point are not known. Each CDR3 is given with its conserved first and last residue. D genes are given only for firm matches. Some rows mark clone size as missing; the rest say once, few, many or name a class of expanded clone.

TRBJ2-7 TRBV4-1 few NA CASSQAGGAYEQYF TGCGCCAGCAGCCAAGCCGGGGGTGCCTACGAGCAGTACTTC
TRBJ2-5 TRBV20-1 NA TRBD2 CSAKLANQETQYF TGCAGTGCTAAACTAGCGAACCAAGAGACCCAGTACTTC
TRBJ1-4 TRBV20-1 few TRBD1 CSAPDRVGEKLFF TGCAGTGCTCCCGACAGGGTTGGTGAAAAACTGTTTTTT
TRBJ1-1 TRBV6-2/TRBV6-3 few NA CASSYNLGRNTEAFF TGTGCCAGCAGTTACAATCTAGGCAGGAACACTGAAGCTTTCTTT
TRBJ2-1 TRBV5-6 NA TRBD2 CASSLRVSGGQYEQFF TGTGCCAGCAGCCTGCGAGTAAGCGGGGGCCAATATGAGCAGTTCTTC
TRBJ2-3 TRBV5-1 NA TRBD2 CASSSGTSGASTDTQYF TGCGCCAGCAGCTCCGGGACTAGCGGTGCTAGCACAGATACGCAGTATTTT
TRBJ2-5 TRBV4-1 few TRBD2 CASSHLAGPETQYF TGCGCCAGCAGCCACTTAGCGGGACCAGAGACCCAGTACTTC
TRBJ2-1 TRBV7-9 many NA CASQGAAGMYEQFF TGTGCCAGCCAAGGAGCGGCGGGGATGTATGAGCAGTTCTTC
TRBJ2-7 TRBV5-5 many TRBD1 CASSLGAGGTYEQYF TGTGCCAGCAGCTTGGGGGCAGGGGGAACCTACGAGCAGTACTTC
TRBJ1-1 TRBV28 NA NA CASTILTGNTEAFF TGTGCCAGCACCATATTGACAGGGAACACTGAAGCTTTCTTT
TRBJ1-1 TRBV6-1 NA NA CALQTANTEAFF TGTGCCCTGCAGACGGCCAACACTGAAGCTTTCTTT
TRBJ1-1 TRBV12-3/TRBV12-4 few NA CASSYPGHQNTEAFF TGTGCCAGCAGCTATCCGGGACACCAGAACACTGAAGCTTTCTTT
TRBJ2-7 TRBV18 NA NA CASSELGRGFEQYF TGTGCCAGCTCAGAACTCGGCAGGGGATTCGAGCAGTACTTC
TRBJ1-4 TRBV5-1 NA NA CASSQTGNEKLFF TGCGCCAGCAGCCAGACAGGAAATGAAAAACTGTTTTTT
TRBJ1-6 TRBV14 NA NA CASSHPGWLSPLHF TGTGCCAGCAGCCACCCCGGTTGGCTTTCACCCCTCCACTTT
TRBJ2-3 TRBV7-3 NA NA CASSFRDGLDTQYF TGTGCCAGCAGCTTCCGGGACGGTTTAGATACGCAGTATTTT
TRBJ2-3 TRBV4-2 many NA CASSPTLSDTQYF TGTGCCAGCAGCCCCACCCTTTCGGATACGCAGTATTTT
TRBJ1-3 TRBV27 few NA CASSLSKMLSGNTIYF TGTGCCAGCAGTTTATCGAAGATGCTCTCTGGAAACACCATATATTTT
TRBJ1-5 TRBV4-3 few NA CASSQEGGSNQPQHF TGCGCCAGCAGCCAAGAAGGGGGTAGCAATCAGCCCCAGCATTTT
TRBJ2-3 TRBV10-3 few NA CAISESGGPPDTQYF TGTGCCATCAGTGAGTCAGGAGGCCCCCCAGATACGCAGTATTTT
TRBJ2-2 TRBV6-5 few NA CASSYTGNGELFF TGTGCCAGCAGTTACACCGGCAACGGGGAGCTGTTTTTT
TRBJ2-1 TRBV6-2/TRBV6-3 NA NA CASSYYRDSAYNEQFF TGTGCCAGCAGTTACTACCGGGACTCAGCCTACAATGAGCAGTTCTTC
TRBJ1-1 TRBV9 few NA CASSVGGIGTEAFF TGTGCCAGCAGCGTAGGAGGAATCGGAACTGAAGCTTTCTTT